The clone carrying this TCR beta chain was counted at least ten times. The CDR3 consists of 15 residues. The germline CDR1 and CDR2 sequences are SGHAT and FQNNGV. Trimming took 5 bases from V and 8 from J, leaving 21 bases between them. First-strand cDNA relied on TRAV- and TRBV-specific primers spanning alpha and beta chains. Over 20 PCR cycles, TCRs were amplified from a constant-region primer and V-primer adapter. In vitro transcription served to amplify the mRNA that had been isolated. TCRdb reprocessed the reads via MiXCR and lists one record per CDR3 protein. The data hold 60,000 to 90,000 distinct CDR3 sequences, with around 31% observed a single time. These data originate in a study of low-dose radiotherapy and immunotherapy resistance in tumors. Whole-study context: Cohort 2's total reached 13 Gy over 26 weeks, at 1 Gy per fraction every two weeks. A dose of 300 mg of oral aspirin was taken by patients daily for four cycles from cycle 1 day 1. On an every-two-weeks schedule, patients received intravenous nivolumab 240 mg, along with ipilimumab 1 mg/kg every six weeks.

Noted time point: before trial treatment. The clonotype was recovered from a female donor with ovarian cancer. This material consisted of PBMCs, taken before treatment. The chain links TRBV11-2 to TRBJ1-2; no clear D. The CDR3 region is CASSLNSIPSGGYTF. The CDR3 bases are TGTGCCAGCAGCCTAAACTCGATACCTAGCGGCGGCTACACCTTC.